This TCR beta chain appears in the sequencing data of a study of blood T cell repertoires in COVID-19. As for the study in general: Sites across the United States, Italy and Spain contributed samples from acute and convalescent COVID-19.

Germline V gives CDR1 LGHDT, CDR2 YNNKEL (reference sequence). There are 15 residues in the CDR3. Trimming took off 4 bases at V and 1 base at J, with 11 bases between the two ends. Per the study methods: Amplification with reference gene primers provided the estimates of nucleated cell counts. Repertoires were generated with immunoSEQ multiplex PCR, while TCRdb's copy carries only in-frame clones and drops some. V, J and clone size are taken as reported in that table, and D and trimming were inferred from the DNA itself. The repertoire includes some 250,000 clones, roughly 85% of them detected once, and roughly 3% sits in the top ten.

Source material: peripheral blood. The chain links TRBV3-1 (or the pseudogene TRBV3-2) to TRBJ1-3; a possible D gene is TRBD1 (5 bases). The clonotype originates from a woman in her late teens or twenties with acute or convalescent COVID-19. The CDR3 sequence is CASSRGGGSGNTIYF. The CDR3 nucleotides read TGTGCCAGCAGCCGGGGGGGAGGGTCTGGAAACACCATATATTTT.